A single sample gave rise to the 22 T cell receptor beta chains below, sequenced in a study of T cell responses to AZD1222 COVID-19 vaccine. The data were produced by immunoSEQ multiplex PCR, yet TCRdb's version contains in-frame clones alone and is incomplete. The data hold 160,000 or so clones, with 85% to 95% observed a single time. Sample: peripheral blood, taken on day 0 of AZD1222 vaccination. The receptor source for this set is an adult in good health.

This sequence joins TRBV7-9 and TRBJ1-1; D ambiguous. This CDR3 contains 13 residues. Germline CDR1 reads SEHNR; CDR2 reads FQNEAQ (reference sequence). With 1 base removed from V and 10 bases from J, the gap between germline ends came to 13 bases. CDR3 in DNA: TGTGCCAGCAGCTTAGAGTCCGGGGTAGGAGCTTTCTTT. Its protein product is CASSLESGVGAFF. Together with reference TRBV7-9 and TRBJ1-1, the CDR3 gives the full variable domain: DTGVSQNPRHKITKRGQNVTFRCDPISEHNRLYWYRQTLGQGPEFLTYFQNEAQLEKSRLLSDRFSAERPKGSFSTLEIQRTEQGDSAMYLCASSLESGVGAFFGQGTRLTVV.

The CDR3 coding sequence is TGTGCCAGCCCAGCGGGAGGGCCTGGTGAGCAGTTCTTC. Protein product: CASPAGGPGEQFF. The gene calls are TRBV5-4 and TRBJ2-1; 10 nucleotides agree with TRBD2. Per the germline V gene, CDR1 is SGHNT and CDR2 is YYREEE (reference sequence). J gave up 9 bases and V 7 bases, and 7 bases lay outside the gene matches. The length of the CDR3 is 13 residues.

The chain uses TRBV5-4 and TRBJ2-2; TRBD1 or TRBD2 may be the D gene (5 bases each). The ends were cut back, 4 bases at V and 2 bases at J, with 6 bases in the middle. The CDR3 has 13 residues. Germline CDR1 reads SGHNT; CDR2 reads YYREEE (reference sequence). CDR3 DNA: TGTGCCAGCAGCAGGGACAACACCGGGGAGCTGTTTTTT. Its protein is CASSRDNTGELFF.

The J gene is TRBJ1-1, the V gene TRBV5-4; D remains ambiguous. Trimming took off 4 bases at V and 2 bases at J, with 15 bases between the two ends. In germline, CDR1 is SGHNT, CDR2 YYREEE (reference sequence). The CDR3 contains 15 residues. CDR3 residues: CASSRWEGFNTEAFF. In nucleotides, the CDR3 is TGTGCCAGCAGCCGGTGGGAAGGATTTAACACTGAAGCTTTCTTT. Drawing the rest from reference TRBV5-4 and TRBJ1-1, the complete variable domain is ETGVTQSPTHLIKTRGQQVTLRCSSQSGHNTVSWYQQALGQGPQFIFQYYREEENGRGNFPPRFSGLQFPNYSSELNVNALELDDSALYLCASSRWEGFNTEAFFGQGTRLTVV.

J is TRBJ1-1 and V is TRBV6-1, with unresolved D. Germline V lookup: CDR1 MNHNS, CDR2 SASEGT. This CDR3 comprises 14 residues. Trimming removed 2 bases at V and 2 bases at J, with 9 bases between. The CDR3 loop is CASSESRVNTEAFF. CDR3 DNA sequence: TGTGCCAGCAGTGAAAGTAGGGTAAACACTGAAGCTTTCTTT.

The chain has TRBV10-3 and TRBJ1-5, with 9 bases aligning to TRBD1. Trimming took 2 bases from V and 4 from J; bases not matched to a gene: 3. Germline CDR1 reads ENHRY; CDR2 reads SYGVKD. The CDR3 covers 15 residues. The CDR3 nucleotides are TGTGCCATCAGTGAGAGGACAGGGGTAAATCAGCCCCAGCATTTT. Its translation is CAISERTGVNQPQHF.

The CDR3 sequence is CASSPRGFSYEQYF. DNA of the CDR3: TGTGCCAGCAGCCCAAGGGGATTCTCCTACGAGCAGTACTTC. The chain carries TRBV11-2 and TRBJ2-7, with D perhaps TRBD1 (5 bases). The CDR3 consists of 14 residues. V was clipped by 5 bases and J by 0 bases, with 11 bases between them. Germline CDR1 SGHAT, CDR2 FQNNGV.

The V call is TRBV25-1, the J call TRBJ1-2; 7 positions match TRBD1. Germline CDR1 MGHDK, CDR2 SYGVNS. The trim removed 4 bases at V and 2 bases at J, leaving 13 bases unmatched. The CDR3 is 17 residues long. In DNA form, the CDR3 reads TGTGCCAGCAGTGGGTTCCTGGACAGGATCACCAACTATGGCTACACCTTC. Amino acids: CASSGFLDRITNYGYTF.

This chain connects TRBV18 to TRBJ1-4; no definite D call. With 4 bases removed from V and 2 bases from J, the gap between germline ends came to 8 bases. CDR1 and CDR2 from the germline V gene are KGHSH and LQKENI. The CDR3 spans 14 residues. The CDR3 loop is CASSLRFTNEKLFF. CDR3 sequence (DNA): TGTGCCAGCTCACTCAGGTTCACTAATGAAAAACTGTTTTTT.

The chain has TRBV6-6 and TRBJ1-2; D may be TRBD1 (6 bases). Germline assignment: CDR1 MNHNY and CDR2 SVGAGI (reference sequence). Deletions cut 4 bases from V and 8 bases from J, with 11 bases between. This CDR3 contains 12 residues. CDR3 in DNA: TGTGCCAGCAGTTCCAGGGGCATCGGCTACACCTTC. As protein: CASSSRGIGYTF.

The chain recombines TRBV6-1 with TRBJ1-2, with D possibly matching TRBD1 (5 bases). V gave up 3 bases and J gave up 4 bases, with 9 bases separating them. Germline V gene lookup returns CDR1 MNHNS and CDR2 SASEGT. This CDR3 has 13 residues. The chain's CDR3 is CASSETALYGYTF. CDR3 sequence (DNA): TGTGCCAGCAGTGAGACAGCCCTCTATGGCTACACCTTC.

The gene calls are TRBV5-4 and TRBJ1-1; 8 nucleotides align to TRBD1. J gave up 0 bases and V 4 bases, and 8 bases lay outside the gene matches. This CDR3 is 16 amino acids long. The V gene's germline CDR1 is SGHNT and CDR2 YYREEE (reference sequence). The CDR3 sequence is CASSRGQDFMNTEAFF. In DNA form, the CDR3 reads TGTGCCAGCAGCCGGGGACAGGATTTCATGAACACTGAAGCTTTCTTT.

This chain uses TRBV18 with TRBJ2-5, with 9 bases fitting TRBD1. Trimming cost V 8 bases and J 3 bases; bases outside gene matches: 13. Germline V gene lookup returns CDR1 KGHSH and CDR2 LQKENI. CDR3 length: 16 residues. As DNA, the CDR3 is TGTGCCAGCCCGTTCCCCGGGACAGGGCGCGAAGAGACCCAGTACTTC. Amino acids: CASPFPGTGREETQYF.

The J gene is TRBJ2-5, the V gene TRBV7-7; TRBD2 matches at 7 bases. CDR1 and CDR2 from the germline V gene are SSHAT and FNYEAQ (reference sequence). The CDR3 totals 15 residues. V lost 0 bases to trimming and J lost 1 base; unmatched junction nucleotides: 2. This CDR3 reads CASSLAASGQETQYF. CDR3 DNA sequence: TGTGCCAGCAGCTTAGCAGCTAGCGGCCAAGAGACCCAGTACTTC.

The chain links TRBV2 to TRBJ1-2; D is unclear. V gave up 4 bases and J gave up 14 bases, with 17 bases separating them. CDR1 SNHLY and CDR2 FYNNEI come from the germline V gene. The CDR3 length is 12 residues. CDR3 amino acids: CASSVGQTAYTF. CDR3 coding DNA: TGTGCCAGCAGTGTAGGTCAGACCGCTTATACCTTC. Full variable domain (remainder filled in from reference TRBV2 and TRBJ1-2): EPEVTQTPSHQVTQMGQEVILRCVPISNHLYFYWYRQILGQKVEFLVSFYNNEISEKSEIFDDQFSVERPDGSNFTLKIRSTKLEDSAMYFCASSVGQTAYTFGSGTRLTVV.

The V call is TRBV30, the J call TRBJ1-2; TRBD1 aligns across 11 bases. Germline V CDR1 and CDR2: GTSNPN, SVGIG (reference sequence). V shed 3 bases, J shed 7 bases, and the junction held 4 bases outside the gene matches. This CDR3 has 13 residues. This chain's CDR3 is CAWSSDRGLGYTF. The CDR3 coding sequence is TGTGCCTGGAGCTCGGACAGGGGGCTTGGCTACACCTTC. The variable domain in full, completed from reference TRBV30 and TRBJ1-2, reads SQTIHQWPATLVQPVGSPLSLECTVEGTSNPNLYWYRQAAGRGLQLLFYSVGIGQISSEVPQNLSASRPQDRQFILSSKKLLLSDSGFYLCAWSSDRGLGYTFGSGTRLTVV.

V usage is TRBV12-3 or TRBV12-4 and J usage is TRBJ1-1; tentative D call: TRBD1 (5 bases). This CDR3 is 12 amino acids long. V gave up 2 bases and J gave up 11 bases, with 12 bases separating them. This CDR3 reads CASSLSGAVAFF. In nucleotides, the CDR3 is TGTGCCAGCAGTTTATCCGGGGCGGTGGCTTTCTTT.

The chain joins TRBV20-1 to TRBJ1-1; TRBD1 matches 9 bases. V shed 3 bases, J shed 11 bases, and the junction held 4 bases outside the gene matches. The germline V gene encodes CDR1 DFQATT and CDR2 SNEGSKA (reference sequence). CDR3 length: 11 amino acids. In DNA, the CDR3 is TGCAGTGCTAGGACAGGGGGACTCGCTTTCTTT. Its protein is CSARTGGLAFF.

The chain couples TRBV14 to TRBJ1-4; D gene unclear. This CDR3 has 15 residues. The germline CDR1 and CDR2 sequences are SGHDN and FVKESK. Deletions cut 0 bases from V and 5 bases from J, with 10 bases between. CDR3 amino acids: CASSQDFYGNEKLFF. CDR3 coding DNA: TGTGCCAGCAGCCAAGATTTTTACGGGAATGAAAAACTGTTTTTT.

The J gene is TRBJ1-3, the V gene TRBV3-1 (or the pseudogene TRBV3-2), with D unclear. Germline CDR1 reads LGHDT; CDR2 reads YNNKEL (reference sequence). This CDR3 has 14 amino acids. V gave up 0 bases and J gave up 0 bases, with 3 bases separating them. The CDR3 spells CASSQDASGNTIYF. CDR3 DNA sequence: TGTGCCAGCAGCCAAGACGCCTCTGGAAACACCATATATTTT.

The chain carries TRBV19 and TRBJ2-1; D ambiguous. V dropped 0 bases and J dropped 10 bases, with 16 bases sitting between them. This CDR3 is 15 amino acids long. Germline values: CDR1 LNHDA, CDR2 SQIVND (reference sequence). The DNA for the CDR3 is TGTGCCAGTAGTATAGACGACACAACCTTCGGGGAGCAGTTCTTC. Its translation is CASSIDDTTFGEQFF.

CDR3: CASSHPGGYGTEAFF. CDR3 DNA sequence: TGCGCCAGCAGCCATCCAGGGGGATATGGTACTGAAGCTTTCTTT. V and J are TRBV4-1 and TRBJ1-1; TRBD1 agrees at 7 bases. After removal of 3 bases from V and 5 bases from J, the junction contained 9 bases not matched to a gene. Per germline, CDR1 MGHRA and CDR2 YSYEKL. This CDR3 is built from 15 residues.